This TCR beta chain was sequenced for a study of blood T cells in healthy people across ages. It was with a sample-barcoded 5' primer and a J-beta primer mix that a second PCR of roughly 7 to 12 cycles was run. From the 5' RACE reads, TCRdb called clonotypes with MiXCR, one entry per CDR3 protein. The sample lists about 1,500,000 distinct CDR3 sequences, over 25% occurring once. Sequencing was done on a sample of blood. This receptor was obtained from a young woman in good health.

As DNA, the CDR3 is TGTGCCAGCAGCCAAGGGGTGGTAGGGGCAGATACGCAGTATTTT. Translating gives CASSQGVVGADTQYF. The V gene is TRBV14, the J gene TRBJ2-3, with a tentative D call TRBD1 (5 bases). CDR3 length: 15 amino acids. The V gene lost 1 base and the J gene lost 4 bases, with 12 bases spanning the gap. The germline V gene has CDR1 SGHDN and CDR2 FVKESK.